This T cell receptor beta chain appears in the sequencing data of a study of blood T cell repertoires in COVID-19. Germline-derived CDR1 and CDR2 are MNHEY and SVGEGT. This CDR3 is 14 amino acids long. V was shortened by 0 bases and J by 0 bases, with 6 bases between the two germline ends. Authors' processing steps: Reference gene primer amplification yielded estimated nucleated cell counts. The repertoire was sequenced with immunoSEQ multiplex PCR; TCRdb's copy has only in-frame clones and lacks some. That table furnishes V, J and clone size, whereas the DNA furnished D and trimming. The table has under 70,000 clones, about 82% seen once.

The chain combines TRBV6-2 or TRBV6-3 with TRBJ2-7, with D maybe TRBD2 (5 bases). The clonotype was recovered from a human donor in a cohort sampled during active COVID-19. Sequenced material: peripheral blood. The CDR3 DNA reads TGTGCCAGCAGTTACTCCCTAGCCTCCTACGAGCAGTACTTC. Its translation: CASSYSLASYEQYF.